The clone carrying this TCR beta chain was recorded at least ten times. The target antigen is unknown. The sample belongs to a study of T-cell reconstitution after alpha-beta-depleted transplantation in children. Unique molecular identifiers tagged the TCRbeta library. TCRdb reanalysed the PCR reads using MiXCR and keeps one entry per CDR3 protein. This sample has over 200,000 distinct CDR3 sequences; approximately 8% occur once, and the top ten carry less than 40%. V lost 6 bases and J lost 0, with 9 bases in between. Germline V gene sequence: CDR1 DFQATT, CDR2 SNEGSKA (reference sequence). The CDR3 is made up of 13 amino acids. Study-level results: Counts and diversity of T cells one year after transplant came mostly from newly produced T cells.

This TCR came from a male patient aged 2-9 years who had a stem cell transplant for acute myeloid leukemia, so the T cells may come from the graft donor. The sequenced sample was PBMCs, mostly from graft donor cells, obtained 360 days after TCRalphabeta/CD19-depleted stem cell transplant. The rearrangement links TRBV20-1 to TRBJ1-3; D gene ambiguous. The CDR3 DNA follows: TGCAGTGCATCAGGCGTCTCTGGAAACACCATATATTTT. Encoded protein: CSASGVSGNTIYF.